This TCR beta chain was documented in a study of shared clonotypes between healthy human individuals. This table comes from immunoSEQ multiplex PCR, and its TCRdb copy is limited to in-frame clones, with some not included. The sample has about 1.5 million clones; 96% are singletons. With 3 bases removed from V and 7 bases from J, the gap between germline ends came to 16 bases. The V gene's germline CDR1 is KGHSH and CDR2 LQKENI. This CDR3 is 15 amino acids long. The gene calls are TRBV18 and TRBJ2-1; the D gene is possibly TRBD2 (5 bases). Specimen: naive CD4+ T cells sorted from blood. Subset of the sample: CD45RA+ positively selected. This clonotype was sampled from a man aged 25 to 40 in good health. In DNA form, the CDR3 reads TGTGCCAGCTCACCGAATGTAGTGGGAGTAAATGAGCAGTTCTTC. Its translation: CASSPNVVGVNEQFF.